Following are 25 T cell receptor delta chains from one sample sequenced in a study of γδ T cells in repeated Plasmodium falciparum infection. Gammadelta T cells were flow-sorted from PBMC into Vgamma9/Vdelta2+ and Vdelta2-negative populations for bulk analysis. TCRdb re-processed the multiplex PCR reads using CATT. This repertoire shows 70,000 to 95,000 delta-chain clones, around 1.4% found once; its top ten account for under 10%. The sample taken for sequencing was gamma-delta T cells from blood. These receptors came from a pool of human donors (malaria-infected and uninfected, not separated).

Comment on this clone: TCRdb assigns this DNA the protein of a much larger clone, which departs from its translation at residue 14; this likely reflects a read error, and the protein shown comes from translating the DNA. Here the V gene is TRDV2, but the J gene went uncalled; TRDD3 is the table's D call, not checked against the DNA. This CDR3 is 16 amino acids long. CDR1 is GEAIGNYY and CDR2 is EKD in the germline V gene. The CDR3 region is CACDTAGAWDTRQVFF. In nucleotides, the CDR3 is TGTGCCTGTGACACTGCGGGGGCCTGGGACACCCGACAGGTGTTTTTC.

There are a few counts of this clone. Given a far larger clone just one base away, this is likely a sequencing read error. The CDR3 reads CALGEPWGLNKLIF. The CDR3 region has the DNA TGTGCTCTTGGGGAACCTTGGGGGCTTAATAAACTCATCTTT. The chain employs TRDV1 and TRDJ1, with D possibly matching TRDD3 (6 bases). In the absence of a J gene in TCRdb, the DNA was matched to germline to assign it here. Trimming cost V 1 base and J 6 bases, with 12 bases left between them. CDR3 size: 14 residues. CDR1 is TSWWSYY and CDR2 is QGS in the germline V gene.

Details on this clone: The protein in TCRdb stems from a much larger clone and differs at residue 9 from this DNA's translation, likely a read error; here the protein is translated from the DNA. This chain connects TRDV1 to TRDJ1, with 13 nucleotides matching TRDD3. TCRdb offers no J gene call, so here the DNA was matched to germline to obtain one. V shed 0 bases, J shed 8 bases, and the junction held 27 bases outside the gene matches. The germline V gene encodes CDR1 TSWWSYY and CDR2 QGS. This CDR3 contains 23 residues. CDR3 in amino acids: CALGELPTLPRITGGYAEVKLIF. The CDR3 nucleotides read TGTGCTCTTGGGGAACTGCCCACTCTCCCTAGAATTACTGGGGGATACGCGGAGGTCAAACTCATCTTT.

Worth noting for this clone: This probably arose from a read error, given a far larger clone one base away. The same CDR3 arises from other DNA sequences in this sample as well. V and J are TRDV1 and TRDJ1, with 9 bases matching TRDD3. TCRdb leaves out the J gene; it was filled in here by matching the DNA to germline. Per the germline V gene, CDR1 is TSWWSYY and CDR2 is QGS. The CDR3 spans 20 residues. CDR3 nucleotides: TGTGCCCTTGGGGAAACCCGGTATTGGGGGATATATTCCCATACCGATAAACTCATCTTT. It specifies CALGETRYWGIYSHTDKLIF.

This clone showed up just a few times. TCRdb's entry gives the protein of a much larger clone, which mismatches this DNA's translation at residue 4, likely from a read error; the protein reported here is translated from the DNA. J is TRDJ1 and V is TRDV1; D is perhaps TRDD2 or TRDD3 (6 bases each). Per germline, CDR1 TSWWSYY and CDR2 QGS. The CDR3 consists of 16 residues. CDR3 sequence: CALVELLLGASDKLIF. The CDR3 DNA follows: TGTGCTCTTGTGGAACTCCTACTGGGTGCTAGCGATAAACTCATCTTT.

This clone was recorded a few times. The TCRdb protein comes from a much larger clone and disagrees with this DNA's translation at residue 5, likely due to a read error; the protein given here is derived from the DNA. This sequence joins TRDV2 and TRDJ1; TRDD3 matches at 8 bases. CDR1 and CDR2 from the germline V gene are GEAIGNYY and EKD. The CDR3 consists of 17 residues. V lost 3 bases and J lost 7; bases outside the gene matches: 18. Here the CDR3 DNA reads TGTGCCTGTGACTCTAAGTACTGGGGGTCTCGGGTATCTAAACTCATCTTT. It is translated as CACDSKYWGSRVSKLIF.

This clone was seen a handful of times. The TCRdb protein, from a much larger clone, departs from this DNA's translation at residue 19, likely by read error; the protein shown derives from the DNA. The V segment is TRDV1, and no J call was made; the table's D call TRDD3 went unverified against the DNA. The CDR3 loop spans 21 amino acids. Germline CDR1 reads TSWWSYY; CDR2 reads QGS. CDR3 region: CALGELKRTGHHQWGTDKPIF. CDR3 DNA sequence: TGTGCTCTTGGGGAACTCAAGCGGACGGGTCACCATCAATGGGGCACCGATAAACCCATCTTT.

This clone was picked up a small number of times. This chain links TRDV1 with TRDJ1; 10 bases align to TRDD3. Per the germline V gene, CDR1 is TSWWSYY and CDR2 is QGS. The CDR3 has 20 residues. V gave up 0 bases and J gave up 2 bases; unmatched junction bases: 15. The CDR3: CALGELFLITGGLVTDKLIF. CDR3 nucleotide sequence: TGTGCTCTTGGGGAACTTTTCCTAATAACTGGGGGATTGGTTACCGATAAACTCATCTTT.

Turning to this clone: A far larger clone is one nucleotide away, so this likely arose from a read error. Other DNA sequences in this specimen translate into the identical CDR3. CDR3 nucleotides: TGTGCCTTTAGGAATGGAGGATCCAGTTACACCGATAAACTCATCTTT. Protein product: CAFRNGGSSYTDKLIF. The genes are TRDV3 and TRDJ1; D is uncertain. Deletions cut 0 bases from V and 0 bases from J, with 17 bases between. This CDR3 spans 16 amino acids. CDR1 and CDR2 (germline): TVYSNPD, GDNSRS (reference sequence).

As for this clone: The protein in TCRdb stems from a much larger clone and differs at residue 3 from this DNA's translation, likely a read error; here the protein is translated from the DNA. CDR3 residues: CARDTVRLGDTRYTDKLIF. DNA for the CDR3: TGTGCCCGTGACACGGTACGACTGGGGGATACGCGGTACACCGATAAACTCATCTTT. V is TRDV2 and J is TRDJ1, with 13 bases lining up with TRDD3. The J gene is absent in TCRdb and was assigned here via DNA matching to germline. CDR1 is GEAIGNYY and CDR2 is EKD in the germline V gene. The CDR3 is made up of 19 amino acids.

This clone has ten or more counts. Other DNA sequences within the sample encode an identical CDR3. This chain connects TRDV2 to TRDJ1; 8 nucleotides align to TRDD3. The junction had 20 bases not matched to a gene; V was cut back by 0 bases and J by 0 bases. The CDR3 consists of 21 residues. From germline, CDR1 is GEAIGNYY and CDR2 EKD. CDR3 protein: CACDTVVPRPGGPLYTDKLIF. Here the CDR3 DNA reads TGTGCCTGTGACACCGTCGTCCCACGGCCTGGGGGACCCCTGTACACCGATAAACTCATCTTT.

This clone came up a few times. TCRdb has a much larger clone's protein, which differs at residue 12 from the translation of this DNA, likely because of a read error; what is shown is the protein translated from the DNA. V usage is TRDV1 and J usage is TRDJ1, with TRDD3 matching over 11 bases. TCRdb gives no J gene; it was assigned here by matching the DNA to germline. The CDR3 totals 19 residues. Germline CDR1 TSWWSYY, CDR2 QGS. V lost 5 bases, J lost 0 bases, and 14 bases stayed unmatched. In nucleotides, the CDR3 is TGTGCTCTTGGGAACCGAGACTGGGGGATATGGAGTTACACCGATAAACTCATCTTT. Amino acid sequence: CALGNRDWGIWSYTDKLIF.

The sample holds a few counts of this clone. The TCRdb protein, from a much larger clone, departs from this DNA's translation at residue 19, likely by read error; the protein shown derives from the DNA. The V segment is TRDV2, and no J call was made; the D segment call TRDD3 is taken from the table without a DNA check. CDR1 GEAIGNYY and CDR2 EKD come from the germline V gene. This CDR3 spans 21 amino acids. CDR3 protein: CACDQGQLLGDHLSNTDKRIF. As DNA, the CDR3 is TGTGCCTGTGACCAGGGACAATTACTGGGGGACCACTTAAGTAACACCGATAAACGCATCTTT.

This clone was detected a few times. A far larger clone differs by one base, so this is likely a read error. CDR3 sequence (DNA): TGTGCCTGTGACACCAGGATGGGATTCAGCTCCTGGGATACCCGACAGATGTTTTTC. Translated, it gives CACDTRMGFSSWDTRQMFF. The chain uses TRDV2 and TRDJ3, with a possible D match to TRDD3 (5 bases). The J gene is not listed in TCRdb, so it was assigned here from a DNA match to germline. Germline V gives CDR1 GEAIGNYY, CDR2 EKD. The CDR3 is 19 amino acids.

This clone was picked up a small number of times. TCRdb attributes to this sequence the protein of a much larger clone, which differs from the DNA translation at residue 19; a read error is likely, and the protein displayed is translated from the DNA. CDR3 sequence (DNA): TGTGCTCTTGGGGAACTAGGTCGGCGAACTCGTACTGGGGTTCCCGGGTCCGATAGACTCATCTTT. It encodes CALGELGRRTRTGVPGSDRLIF. The V and J genes are TRDV1 and TRDJ1; TRDD3 matches 7 bases. Germline V CDR1 and CDR2: TSWWSYY, QGS. This CDR3 has 22 amino acids.

This clone came up a few times. TCRdb has a much larger clone's protein, which differs at residue 5 from the translation of this DNA, likely because of a read error; what is shown is the protein translated from the DNA. V gene TRDV2 combines with J gene TRDJ1; tentative D call: TRDD3 (5 bases). CDR1 is GEAIGNYY and CDR2 is EKD in the germline V gene. Trimming left V 4 bases short and J 3 bases short, with 23 bases between. The CDR3 is 17 residues long. CDR3 residues: CACEGLLGPRGADKLIF. The CDR3 bases are TGTGCCTGTGAAGGCTTGCTGGGTCCCAGAGGAGCCGATAAACTCATCTTT.

This clone was seen a few times. TCRdb pairs this DNA with a much larger clone's protein that differs at residue 4, likely a read error; the protein shown was translated from the DNA. CDR3 coding DNA: TGTGCCTGTGGCACCGTGGGGATTGATTCCTGGGACACCCGACAGATGTTTTTC. It translates to CACGTVGIDSWDTRQMFF. The chain uses TRDV2 and TRDJ3; D perhaps matches TRDD3 (6 bases). TCRdb carries no J gene annotation; the J gene was assigned here by matching the DNA with germline. The CDR3 is 18 amino acids. From germline, CDR1 is GEAIGNYY and CDR2 EKD.

This clone was found many times. TCRdb lists the protein of a much larger clone for this DNA, which differs at residue 17, so this is likely a read error; the protein given here is translated from the DNA itself. A V gene of TRDV2 was called, but no J gene was assigned; the table's D call, TRDD3, was not checked against the DNA. The CDR3 has 19 amino acids. Germline CDR1 is GEAIGNYY and CDR2 is EKD. The CDR3 DNA sequence: TGTGCCTGTGACACTGGGGGATTCGGGAGCTCCTGGGACACCCGACAGACGTTTTTC. Protein sequence: CACDTGGFGSSWDTRQTFF.

In this sample, this clone turned up many times. The chain combines TRDV1 with TRDJ1; possibly TRDD3 for D (6 bases). No J gene was available from TCRdb, and it was assigned here by a germline match of the DNA. Germline CDR1 and CDR2: TSWWSYY and QGS. Trimming left V 1 base short and J 0 bases short, with 27 bases between. The CDR3 totals 21 residues. In DNA, the CDR3 is TGTGCTCTTGGGGAACCCAATGTACGCTGGGGTCTAACGGGGTACACCGATAAACTCATCTTT. Its protein is CALGEPNVRWGLTGYTDKLIF.

Note on this clone: The translation of this DNA and the TCRdb protein of a much larger clone differ at residue 4, probably owing to a read error; the protein shown here is translated from the DNA. The chain recombines TRDV1 with TRDJ1; no firm D call. Matching the DNA to germline supplied the J gene, which TCRdb does not give. Germline CDR1 and CDR2: TSWWSYY and QGS. The CDR3 covers 16 residues. DNA of the CDR3: TGTGCTCTTGAGGAACTGCTGATTTCCCAAGCGGGGAAACTCATCTTT. It yields the protein CALEELLISQAGKLIF.

On this clone itself: This DNA translates differently at residue 4 from the TCRdb protein, which is that of a much larger clone; a read error is likely, and the protein shown is the DNA's own translation. The chain carries TRDV1 and TRDJ1; D not certain. Germline CDR1 reads TSWWSYY; CDR2 reads QGS. The CDR3 has 14 residues. This CDR3 is CALVELNATDKLIF. In nucleotides, the CDR3 is TGTGCTCTTGTGGAACTAAATGCCACCGATAAACTCATCTTT.

In the case of this clone: A far larger clone differs by one base, so this is likely a read error. Other DNA variants within this sample encode the same CDR3. The chain employs TRDV1 and TRDJ1, with D possibly TRDD3 on 5 matching bases. The CDR3 is made up of 22 amino acids. Trimming removed 3 bases at V and 0 bases at J, with 32 bases between. Germline CDR1 TSWWSYY, CDR2 QGS. CDR3 protein: CALGEGFSTSRGTVPYTDKLIF. In DNA form, the CDR3 reads TGTGCTCTTGGGGAGGGATTTTCTACGAGCAGAGGGACCGTACCGTACACCGATAAACTCATCTTT.

This clone is judged medium-sized. This CDR3 is also generated by other DNA sequences in the sample. The chain is built from TRDV3 and TRDJ1, with 10 positions matching TRDD3. CDR1 is TVYSNPD and CDR2 is GDNSRS in the germline V gene (reference sequence). The CDR3 sequence is 18 residues long. After removal of 2 bases from V and 7 bases from J, the junction contained 22 bases not matched to a gene. The CDR3 nucleotides read TGTGCCTTTTGTCAGGGCAAATGGGGGATACTACGCGGAGGTAAACTCATCTTT. This encodes CAFCQGKWGILRGGKLIF.

Concerning this clone: The protein recorded in TCRdb matches a much larger clone and deviates from this DNA's translation at residue 9, suggesting a read error; the protein here is obtained by translating the DNA. The rearrangement uses TRDV1 and TRDJ1; 8 nucleotides agree with TRDD3. V was pared by 0 bases and J by 0 bases, with 21 bases of the junction left unmatched. This CDR3 is 22 amino acids long. The germline V gene encodes CDR1 TSWWSYY and CDR2 QGS. CDR3 coding DNA: TGTGCTCTTGGGGAACTAGGGTTCCCACGGACTTCAACCTGGGGGAACACCGATAAACTCATCTTT. It translates to CALGELGFPRTSTWGNTDKLIF.

This clone was observed a few times. The protein given by TCRdb reflects a much larger clone and differs at residue 18 from this DNA's translation, likely from a read error; the protein shown is the DNA's translation. V gene assignment gives TRDV2, but the J gene was left uncalled; the table names TRDD3, a call not compared with the DNA. CDR1 GEAIGNYY and CDR2 EKD come from the germline V gene. The CDR3 has 20 amino acids. The CDR3 sequence is CACDTGDWGESSWDTRQTFF. Here the CDR3 DNA reads TGTGCCTGTGACACCGGCGACTGGGGGGAAAGCTCCTGGGACACCCGACAGACGTTTTTC.